A single sample is the source of the 20 T cell receptor beta chains below, sequenced in a study of cytomegalovirus exposure and HLA in healthy donors. This PCR relied on a set of 60 Vbeta primers and 13 Jbeta primers. Sequencing used immunoSEQ multiplex PCR; TCRdb keeps in-frame clones, though not all of them. The repertoire consists of about 190,000 clones, with more than 75% occurring once and the leading ten covering 1% to 1.5%. Input material: PBMCs. The receptors were sampled from a man aged 25 to 45 in good health and CMV-seronegative.

The CDR3 reads CASSQEPTSGGAEETQYF. The CDR3 DNA sequence: TGCGCCAGCAGCCAAGAACCGACTAGCGGGGGGGCCGAAGAGACCCAGTACTTC. The gene calls are TRBV4-3 and TRBJ2-5; TRBD2 aligns across 14 bases. The V and J ends lost 0 bases and 3 bases, in that order; junction bases with no gene match: 6. In germline, CDR1 is LGHNA, CDR2 YSLEER. The CDR3 consists of 18 residues.

J is TRBJ2-2 and V is TRBV6-4; weak D call: TRBD2 (6 bases). CDR3 size: 14 residues. CDR1 and CDR2 from the germline V gene are MRHNA and SNTAGT. V lost 3 bases and J 4 bases, leaving 9 bases between the germline ends. The CDR3: CASSEAGTTGELFF. The CDR3 coding sequence is TGTGCCAGCAGTGAGGCGGGGACCACCGGGGAGCTGTTTTTT.

This sequence joins TRBV28 and TRBJ2-1; D perhaps matches TRBD2 (6 bases). Germline V gene sequence: CDR1 MDHEN, CDR2 SYDVKM. Deletions cut 6 bases from V and 0 bases from J, with 15 bases between. This CDR3 has 16 residues. The CDR3 is CASRSGGDPSYNEQFF. The CDR3 region has the DNA TGTGCCAGCAGGTCCGGAGGGGACCCCTCCTACAATGAGCAGTTCTTC. The full variable domain, rest sourced from reference TRBV28 and TRBJ2-1, is DVKVTQSSRYLVKRTGEKVFLECVQDMDHENMFWYRQDPGLGLRLIYFSYDVKMKEKGDIPEGYSVSREKKERFSLILESASTNQTSMYLCASRSGGDPSYNEQFFGPGTRLTVL.

CDR3: CAISDSHSSYNEQFF. CDR3 nucleotides: TGTGCCATCAGTGACAGTCACAGCTCCTACAATGAGCAGTTCTTC. V is TRBV10-3 and J is TRBJ2-1; no clear D. Trimming removed 3 bases at V and 0 bases at J, with 9 bases between. The CDR3 loop spans 15 amino acids. In germline, CDR1 is ENHRY, CDR2 SYGVKD.

The V and J genes are TRBV2 and TRBJ2-7, with D hard to call. Trimming removed 4 bases at V and 9 bases at J, with 16 bases between. This CDR3 is 13 amino acids long. Per the germline V gene, CDR1 is SNHLY and CDR2 is FYNNEI. Here the CDR3 reads CASSASPNPGQYF. CDR3 coding DNA: TGTGCCAGCAGTGCGAGCCCAAATCCCGGGCAGTACTTC.

This clone was seen more than once but under ten times. V and J are TRBV11-2 and TRBJ1-5; 7 nucleotides agree with TRBD1. This CDR3 is 15 amino acids long. The V and J ends lost 1 base and 2 bases, in that order; junction bases with no gene match: 2. CDR1 and CDR2 from the germline V gene are SGHAT and FQNNGV. This chain's CDR3 is CASSLATGGNQPQHF. The CDR3 nucleotides are TGTGCCAGCAGCTTAGCTACAGGGGGCAATCAGCCCCAGCATTTT.

The rearrangement links TRBV27 to TRBJ1-1, with 8 bases identical to TRBD1. CDR1 is MNHEY, CDR2 SMNVEV, per germline (reference sequence). J was trimmed by 5 bases and V by 4 bases; bases with no gene match: 6. This CDR3 has 14 residues. The CDR3 protein is CASSSPGGMTEAFF. The DNA for the CDR3 is TGTGCCAGCAGTTCTCCAGGGGGCATGACTGAAGCTTTCTTT.

This clone has just a few counts. The V gene is TRBV18, the J gene TRBJ1-5; no reliable D call. There are 13 residues in the CDR3. Germline V gene sequence: CDR1 KGHSH, CDR2 LQKENI. The V gene lost 3 bases and the J gene lost 4 bases, with 7 bases spanning the gap. The CDR3 sequence is CASSPARNQPQHF. The DNA of the CDR3 is TGTGCCAGCTCACCCGCGAGAAATCAGCCCCAGCATTTT.

V gene TRBV28 combines with J gene TRBJ2-2; 7 positions agree with TRBD1. The V gene end was trimmed by 4 bases and the J gene end by 2 bases; junction bases not matched to a gene: 4. CDR1 MDHEN and CDR2 SYDVKM come from the germline V gene. The CDR3 loop spans 15 amino acids. This chain's CDR3 is CASSSGTANTGELFF. The CDR3 bases are TGTGCCAGCAGTTCCGGGACAGCAAACACCGGGGAGCTGTTTTTT.

This clone appeared a single time. The junction differs from germline at one of its ends, possibly a read error. This sequence joins TRBV5-1 and TRBJ1-1; the D gene is possibly TRBD1 (5 bases). CDR1 SGHRS and CDR2 YFSETQ come from the germline V gene. The CDR3 has 16 amino acids. The CDR3 bases are TGCGCCAGCAGCTCCCGACAGCATGGGGGGAACACTGAAGCTTTCTTC. Residues: CASSSRQHGGNTEAFF. Looking up the rest from reference TRBV5-1 and TRBJ1-1 gives the full variable domain: KAGVTQTPRYLIKTRGQQVTLSCSPISGHRSVSWYQQTPGQGLQFLFEYFSETQRNKGNFPGRFSGRQFSNSRSEMNVSTLELGDSALYLCASSSRQHGGNTEAFFGQGTRLTVV.

Only a few counts were recorded for this clone. The rearrangement joins TRBV7-2 to TRBJ2-4; 8 bases are shared with TRBD1. Looked up from germline, CDR1 is SGHTA and CDR2 is FQGNSA. The V gene end was trimmed by 1 base and the J gene end by 6 bases; junction bases not matched to a gene: 5. The CDR3 has 15 residues. In DNA form, the CDR3 reads TGTGCCAGCAGCTTAGGACAGGGGTTTGCAAACATTCAGTACTTC. Its translation is CASSLGQGFANIQYF.

This sequence joins TRBV10-3 and TRBJ2-7, with 10 bases matching TRBD1. The CDR3 consists of 15 residues. Germline CDR1 and CDR2: ENHRY and SYGVKD. Germline trimming cut 2 bases from V and 4 bases from J; bases unmatched to any gene: 5. CDR3 nucleotide sequence: TGTGCCATCAGTGAGCCACGACAGGGGGCGTACGAGCAGTACTTC. Translation: CAISEPRQGAYEQYF.

The table lists this clone with a few counts. The rearrangement links TRBV5-6 to TRBJ2-7, with D perhaps matching TRBD1 (5 bases). The CDR3 runs to 13 residues. The V gene lost 1 base and the J gene lost 2 bases, with 7 bases spanning the gap. CDR1 is SGHDT and CDR2 is YYEEEE in the germline V gene. The CDR3, as DNA: TGTGCCAGCAGCTTGCAGGGCCCCTACGAGCAGTACTTC. Translating it yields CASSLQGPYEQYF.

The V gene is TRBV28, the J gene TRBJ2-1; no clear D gene. V lost 6 bases to trimming and J lost 6 bases, with 6 bases between them. The CDR3 is 11 residues long. Germline V gene data show CDR1 as MDHEN and CDR2 as SYDVKM. The CDR3 protein is CASRFSNEQFF. CDR3 coding DNA: TGTGCCAGCAGGTTCAGCAATGAGCAGTTCTTC.

The chain joins TRBV28 to TRBJ1-5, with D possibly TRBD1 on 5 matching bases. V was trimmed by 7 bases and J by 3 bases, leaving 13 bases between them. The CDR3 length is 14 residues. CDR1 MDHEN and CDR2 SYDVKM come from the germline V gene. The CDR3 DNA sequence: TGTGCCAGCAATAGTGACAGCTCCAATCAGCCCCAGCATTTT. Its translation is CASNSDSSNQPQHF.

The genes are TRBV4-1 and TRBJ2-1; TRBD2 matches 14 bases. Germline loops: CDR1 MGHRA, CDR2 YSYEKL. The CDR3 extends over 19 amino acids. The V gene end was trimmed by 1 base and the J gene end by 3 bases; junction bases not matched to a gene: 8. The CDR3 loop is CASSQVGLAGAQRYNEQFF. CDR3 sequence (DNA): TGCGCCAGCAGCCAAGTGGGACTAGCGGGAGCCCAACGCTACAATGAGCAGTTCTTC.

The chain uses TRBV5-4 and TRBJ1-4, with a tentative D call TRBD1 (5 bases). Germline V gene sequence: CDR1 SGHNT, CDR2 YYREEE (reference sequence). This CDR3 has 15 amino acids. Between the trimmed V and J ends, which lost 4 bases and 5 bases, there was a span of 15 bases. As DNA, the CDR3 is TGTGCCAGCAGCGCCGCGACAGCTCCAAATGAAAAACTGTTTTTT. Translated: CASSAATAPNEKLFF. The whole variable domain, remainder taken from reference TRBV5-4 and TRBJ1-4, is ETGVTQSPTHLIKTRGQQVTLRCSSQSGHNTVSWYQQALGQGPQFIFQYYREEENGRGNFPPRFSGLQFPNYSSELNVNALELDDSALYLCASSAATAPNEKLFFGSGTQLSVL.

This CDR3 is CSVGGQGRSYNEQFF. The CDR3 DNA is TGCAGCGTTGGGGGGCAGGGCCGCTCCTACAATGAGCAGTTCTTC. This sequence joins TRBV29-1 and TRBJ2-1, with a tentative D call TRBD1 (6 bases). The length of the CDR3 is 15 residues. The germline gives CDR1 SQVTM, CDR2 ANQGSEA. V was cut by 4 bases and J by 0 bases, with 13 bases left in between.

This clone came up once. The chain recombines TRBV7-6 with TRBJ2-3; tentatively, D is TRBD1 (6 bases). Trimming removed 0 bases at V and 6 bases at J, with 13 bases between. The CDR3 totals 15 residues. The germline gives CDR1 SGHVS, CDR2 FNYEAQ. The CDR3 DNA is TGTGCCAGCAGCTTAGCCGCAGGGGTAGGCGATACGCAGTATTTT. This translates into CASSLAAGVGDTQYF.

The chain employs TRBV2 and TRBJ2-2; D possibly corresponds to TRBD1 (6 bases). Germline CDR1 is SNHLY and CDR2 is FYNNEI. The V end lost 8 bases, the J end lost 6 bases, and 19 bases lay between the germline ends. This CDR3 region has 15 residues. CDR3: CASARDTSLPGELFF. CDR3 DNA: TGTGCCAGCGCAAGGGACACCTCCCTTCCCGGGGAGCTGTTTTTT.